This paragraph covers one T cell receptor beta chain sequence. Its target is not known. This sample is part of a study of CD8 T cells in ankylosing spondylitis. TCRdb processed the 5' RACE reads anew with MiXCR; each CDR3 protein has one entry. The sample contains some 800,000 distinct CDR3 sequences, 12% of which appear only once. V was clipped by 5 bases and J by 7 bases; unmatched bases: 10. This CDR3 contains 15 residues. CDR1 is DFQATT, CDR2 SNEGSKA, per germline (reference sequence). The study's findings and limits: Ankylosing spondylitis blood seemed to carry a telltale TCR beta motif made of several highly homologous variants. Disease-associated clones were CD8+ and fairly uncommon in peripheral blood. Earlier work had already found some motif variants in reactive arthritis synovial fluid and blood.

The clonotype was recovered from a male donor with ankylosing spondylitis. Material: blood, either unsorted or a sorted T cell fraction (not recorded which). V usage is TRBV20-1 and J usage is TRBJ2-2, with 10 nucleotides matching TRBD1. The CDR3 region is CSAARQGANLGELFF. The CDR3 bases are TGCAGTGCTGCTAGACAGGGGGCGAATCTCGGGGAGCTGTTTTTT.